These 25 T cell receptor beta chains were sequenced from one sample in a study of blood T cells in healthy people across ages. Using a J-beta primer mix together with a sample-barcoded 5' primer, a second PCR was run for roughly 6 to 12 cycles. TCRdb recomputed calls from the 5' RACE reads with MiXCR, one row per CDR3 protein. Of some 1.7 million distinct CDR3 sequences detected, roughly 27% appear once; the ten largest clones hold 7% to 9%. The sequenced sample was blood. These receptors all come from a woman younger than 45 in good health.

V and J are TRBV30 and TRBJ1-5; D gene uncertain. Germline assignment: CDR1 GTSNPN and CDR2 SVGIG (reference sequence). V was pared by 2 bases and J by 2 bases, with 7 bases between. The CDR3 covers 13 residues. The CDR3 coding sequence is TGTGCCTGGAGTAGCCGGGGCAATCAGCCCCAGCATTTT. Translation: CAWSSRGNQPQHF. Full variable domain (remainder filled in from reference TRBV30 and TRBJ1-5): SQTIHQWPATLVQPVGSPLSLECTVEGTSNPNLYWYRQAAGRGLQLLFYSVGIGQISSEVPQNLSASRPQDRQFILSSKKLLLSDSGFYLCAWSSRGNQPQHFGDGTRLSIL.

With regard to this clonotype: Possible read error: a much larger clone is one base away. The chain combines TRBV6-6 with TRBJ2-7, with D possibly being TRBD1 or TRBD2 (5 bases each). Germline V gives CDR1 MNHNY, CDR2 SVGAGI (reference sequence). CDR3 length: 13 amino acids. CDR3 coding DNA: TGTGTCAGCTGTCGAGGGGCGTCCTACGAGCAGTACTTC. The encoded protein is CVSCRGASYEQYF.

The chain combines TRBV28 with TRBJ2-7, with 8 bases matching TRBD2. The J call is in doubt because the DNA end fits TRBJ2-5 better. The length of the CDR3 is 15 residues. Germline V lookup: CDR1 MDHEN, CDR2 SYDVKM. CDR3 coding DNA: TGTGCCAGCAGTTTCCTAGGACTAGCCCAAGAGACCCAGTACTTC. Encoded protein: CASSFLGLAQETQYF.

This chain uses TRBV5-5 with TRBJ2-1; tentatively, D is TRBD2 (6 bases). Between the trimmed V and J ends, which lost 6 bases and 6 bases, there was a span of 19 bases. This CDR3 is 15 amino acids long. Germline V lookup: CDR1 SGHKS, CDR2 YYEKEE (reference sequence). The CDR3 here is CASNQEGRSLNEQFF. CDR3 in DNA: TGTGCCAGCAATCAGGAGGGGCGTTCCCTCAATGAGCAGTTCTTC.

In this sample, this clonotype turned up many times. The chain couples TRBV7-2 to TRBJ1-2; 9 bases fit TRBD1. Germline CDR1 and CDR2: SGHTA and FQGNSA. Losses at the gene ends were 2 bases for V and 10 bases for J; bases not matched to a gene: 2. This CDR3 comprises 12 residues. The CDR3 loop is CASSLTGGSYTF. The CDR3 DNA reads TGTGCCAGCAGCTTAACAGGGGGCTCCTACACCTTC.

The rearrangement joins TRBV29-1 to TRBJ2-7; TRBD1 might be the D (6 bases). The CDR3 loop spans 15 amino acids. Deletions cut 0 bases from V and 2 bases from J, with 14 bases between. Germline loops: CDR1 SQVTM, CDR2 ANQGSEA. The CDR3 bases are TGCAGCGTTGAAGAAGGGCAGGGGATCACCTACGAGCAGTACTTC. Translated, it gives CSVEEGQGITYEQYF.

The chain uses TRBV12-3 or TRBV12-4 and TRBJ1-1; 9 bases line up with TRBD1. The CDR3 totals 15 residues. V gave up 5 bases and J gave up 3 bases; unmatched junction bases: 7. CDR3 region: CASSVNRGLYTEAFF. The CDR3 DNA sequence: TGTGCCAGCAGTGTCAACAGGGGGCTGTACACTGAAGCTTTCTTT.

With regard to this clonotype: This may arise from a read error, as a much more abundant clone is one base away. The chain has TRBV20-1 and TRBJ1-2; TRBD1 agrees at 7 bases. Per the germline V gene, CDR1 is DFQATT and CDR2 is SNEGSKA (reference sequence). This CDR3 contains 16 residues. DNA for the CDR3: TGCAGTGTTAGAATCAGGGGGTCCGGAGCTAACTATGGCTACACCTTC. Translating gives CSVRIRGSGANYGYTF.

J is TRBJ2-1 and V is TRBV11-1; D ambiguous. The CDR3 has 21 amino acids. V was cut by 4 bases and J by 2 bases, with 30 bases left in between. Germline CDR1 is SGHAT and CDR2 is FQDESV (reference sequence). The CDR3 DNA reads TGTGCCAGCAGCTCCGCCCGAACCAGCTCGCAGGTGGCTGGGACCTACAATGAGCAGTTCTTC. It is translated as CASSSARTSSQVAGTYNEQFF.

This clonotype was detected a few times. The V call is TRBV5-5, the J call TRBJ2-7, with 7 positions matching TRBD1. The CDR3 sequence is 14 residues long. Looked up from germline, CDR1 is SGHKS and CDR2 is YYEKEE (reference sequence). Germline trimming cut 4 bases from V and 5 bases from J; bases unmatched to any gene: 9. CDR3 nucleotides: TGTGCCAGCAGCCTATGGGACAGTCCTGACGAGCAGTACTTC. This translates into CASSLWDSPDEQYF.

In DNA form, the CDR3 reads TGTGCCACCAGCAGAGATGTGGACCGACTAGCGGGGGGACCTAAGACCCAGTACTTC. It encodes CATSRDVDRLAGGPKTQYF. The rearrangement links TRBV15 to TRBJ2-5; 13 bases are shared with TRBD2. The CDR3 runs to 19 residues. The trim removed 0 bases at V and 6 bases at J, leaving 13 bases unmatched. Germline V gene lookup returns CDR1 LNHNV and CDR2 YYDKDF (reference sequence).

The DNA for the CDR3 is TGCAGTGCTAGAGTGCGACTCCAACTACGGGAGCAGTTCTTC. Residues: CSARVRLQLREQFF. The chain couples TRBV20-1 to TRBJ2-1, with unresolved D. Per germline, CDR1 DFQATT and CDR2 SNEGSKA (reference sequence). CDR3 length: 14 amino acids. Between the trimmed V and J ends, which lost 1 base and 10 bases, there was a span of 17 bases.

A few counts support this clonotype. J is TRBJ2-5 and V is TRBV3-1, with TRBD1 matching over 7 bases. Trimming at V came to 3 bases and at J to 1 base, leaving 5 bases not matched to a gene. CDR1 and CDR2 (germline): LGHDT, YNNKEL (reference sequence). The CDR3 contains 15 residues. The CDR3 nucleotides read TGTGCCAGCAGCCACCCTCGACAGGGCCAAGAGACCCAGTACTTC. Amino acid sequence: CASSHPRQGQETQYF.

This clonotype has a handful of counts. The V gene is TRBV20-1, the J gene TRBJ1-2; D is possibly TRBD1 (5 bases). Germline V gene lookup returns CDR1 DFQATT and CDR2 SNEGSKA (reference sequence). The length of the CDR3 is 15 residues. V lost 2 bases to trimming and J lost 6 bases, with 19 bases between them. This CDR3 reads CSARSPESGRDGYTF. The DNA for the CDR3 is TGCAGTGCTAGATCACCCGAGTCGGGGCGGGATGGCTACACCTTC.

The chain employs TRBV5-5 and TRBJ2-7; possible D gene TRBD1, 5 bases. The CDR3 is 13 amino acids. In germline, CDR1 is SGHKS, CDR2 YYEKEE (reference sequence). The germline V and J ends were trimmed by 5 bases and 10 bases, with 19 bases remaining between them. As DNA, the CDR3 is TGTGCCAGCAGTTATGACAGCCCGATGGCCCAGTACTTC. This gives the protein CASSYDSPMAQYF.

This chain connects TRBV12-3 or TRBV12-4 to TRBJ1-2, with D unclear. The CDR3 is made up of 12 amino acids. Trimming stripped 8 bases from V and 5 bases from J, with 12 bases between. The CDR3 loop reads CASRAGWYGYTF. Written as DNA, the CDR3 is TGTGCCAGCCGCGCGGGGTGGTATGGCTACACCTTC.

There are many counts of this clonotype. This chain joins TRBV5-1 and TRBJ1-4; D not certain. In germline, CDR1 is SGHRS, CDR2 YFSETQ. V lost 5 bases to trimming and J lost 0 bases, with 5 bases between them. This CDR3 region has 13 residues. The CDR3: CASRLATNEKLFF. The CDR3 DNA follows: TGCGCCAGCAGGCTTGCAACTAATGAAAAACTGTTTTTT.

The chain recombines TRBV7-2 with TRBJ2-5, with TRBD2 matching 10 bases. In germline, CDR1 is SGHTA, CDR2 FQGNSA. Losses at the gene ends were 1 base for V and 3 bases for J; bases not matched to a gene: 5. The CDR3 length is 16 residues. Here the CDR3 reads CASSLESGRAEETQYF. For the CDR3, the DNA is TGTGCCAGCAGCTTAGAAAGCGGGAGGGCCGAAGAGACCCAGTACTTC.

The table lists this clonotype with a few counts. The chain couples TRBV29-1 to TRBJ2-3; 9 nucleotides line up with TRBD1. CDR1 is SQVTM, CDR2 ANQGSEA, per germline. The CDR3 spans 15 residues. Germline trimming cut 6 bases from V and 6 bases from J; bases unmatched to any gene: 13. CDR3 sequence (DNA): TGCAGCGTCCTGGTGCGGACAGGGGCTGAGGATACGCAGTATTTT. It yields the protein CSVLVRTGAEDTQYF.

The sample holds one count of this clonotype. The gene calls are TRBV7-9 and TRBJ1-2; 7 nucleotides match TRBD1. V shed 1 base, J shed 2 bases, and the junction held 4 bases outside the gene matches. The CDR3 has 15 amino acids. The germline V gene has CDR1 SEHNR and CDR2 FQNEAQ (reference sequence). The CDR3 DNA sequence: TGTGCCAGCAGCTTAGGGGACAGTAGAAACTATGGCTACACCTTC. Translated, it gives CASSLGDSRNYGYTF.

This clonotype appeared many times. V is TRBV29-1 and J is TRBJ2-1; TRBD2 might be the D (6 bases). The V end was cut by 3 bases, the J end by 5 bases, with 11 bases between. This CDR3 contains 13 residues. Germline CDR1 is SQVTM and CDR2 is ANQGSEA. The chain's CDR3 is CSVEGGRNNEQFF. The CDR3 bases are TGCAGCGTTGAGGGAGGACGCAACAATGAGCAGTTCTTC.

This clonotype came up a few times. This sequence joins TRBV27 and TRBJ1-2; 8 nucleotides agree with TRBD1. CDR1 and CDR2 from the germline V gene are MNHEY and SMNVEV (reference sequence). The V segment lost 6 bases and the J segment 7 bases; nucleotides outside the gene matches: 10. The CDR3 consists of 14 residues. The CDR3 DNA reads as TGTGCCAGCAGACTCCAGGGGGCAGGGATTGGCTACACCTTC. It is translated as CASRLQGAGIGYTF.

This clonotype came up a few times. V usage is TRBV29-1 and J usage is TRBJ2-5, with 7 nucleotides matching TRBD2. The length of the CDR3 is 13 residues. The V segment lost 1 base and the J segment 6 bases; nucleotides outside the gene matches: 5. Germline CDR1 and CDR2: SQVTM and ANQGSEA. The CDR3 DNA sequence: TGCAGCGTTGAAGGTCTAGCGGTTAAGACCCAGTACTTC. It is translated as CSVEGLAVKTQYF. The entire variable domain, with the rest obtained from reference TRBV29-1 and TRBJ2-5, is as follows: SAVISQKPSRDICQRGTSLTIQCQVDSQVTMMFWYRQQPGQSLTLIATANQGSEATYESGFVIDKFPISRPNLTFSTLTVSNMSPEDSSIYLCSVEGLAVKTQYFGPGTRLLVL.

In this sample, this clonotype turned up a few times. V usage is TRBV5-6 and J usage is TRBJ2-1, with 7 bases aligning to TRBD1. V lost 5 bases and J lost 2; bases outside the gene matches: 10. CDR3 length equals 16 residues. Germline loops: CDR1 SGHDT, CDR2 YYEEEE. CDR3 nucleotide sequence: TGTGCCAGCAGACCTCTGGGGACAGTCGCCTACAATGAGCAGTTCTTC. It yields the protein CASRPLGTVAYNEQFF.

This clonotype was counted only a few times. V gene TRBV20-1 combines with J gene TRBJ2-5; D is ambiguous. Between the trimmed V and J ends, which lost 0 bases and 1 base, there was a span of 15 bases. The CDR3 has 16 residues. Germline CDR1 and CDR2: DFQATT and SNEGSKA (reference sequence). CDR3 residues: CSARDGNRALQETQYF. CDR3 in DNA: TGCAGTGCTAGAGATGGGAACCGGGCCCTCCAAGAGACCCAGTACTTC.